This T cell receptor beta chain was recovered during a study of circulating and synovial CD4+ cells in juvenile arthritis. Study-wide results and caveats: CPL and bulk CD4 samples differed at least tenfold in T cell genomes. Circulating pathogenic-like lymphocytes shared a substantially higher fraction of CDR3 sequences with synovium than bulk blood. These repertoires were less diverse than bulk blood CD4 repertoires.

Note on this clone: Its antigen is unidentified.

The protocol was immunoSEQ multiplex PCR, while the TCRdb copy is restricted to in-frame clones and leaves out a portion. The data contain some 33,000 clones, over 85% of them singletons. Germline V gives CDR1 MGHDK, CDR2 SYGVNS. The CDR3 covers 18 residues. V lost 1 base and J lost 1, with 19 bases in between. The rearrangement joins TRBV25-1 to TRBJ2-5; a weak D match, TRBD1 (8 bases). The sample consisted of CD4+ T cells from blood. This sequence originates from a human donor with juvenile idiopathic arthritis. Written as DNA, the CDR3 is TGTGCCAGCAGTGAATTGGGGGGGGCCAGGGGGCGCCAAGAGACCCAGTACTTC. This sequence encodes CASSELGGARGRQETQYF. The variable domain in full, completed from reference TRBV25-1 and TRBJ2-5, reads EADIYQTPRYLVIGTGKKITLECSQTMGHDKMYWYQQDPGMELHLIHYSYGVNSTEKGDLSSESTVSRIRTEHFPLTLESARPSHTSQYLCASSELGGARGRQETQYFGPGTRLLVL.